This T cell receptor (beta chain) comes out of a study of shared clonotypes between healthy human individuals. The wider study: Two women and a few men aged 18 to 49 served as donors.

Data came from immunoSEQ multiplex PCR; TCRdb stores just in-frame clones and leaves some out. The sample records around 990,000 clones, about 72% being singletons. The germline V gene has CDR1 SGHRS and CDR2 YFSETQ. With V trimmed by 2 bases and J by 5 bases, 2 bases remained unmatched. This CDR3 comprises 13 residues. The chain has TRBV5-1 and TRBJ2-3; the match to TRBD2 covers 7 bases. The source is a man aged 18 to 29 in good health. Some clones in this sample may be carry-over from other donors' samples. Sequencing was performed on memory CD4+ T cells from PBMCs. Subset given: CD45RA-negative fraction. CDR3 sequence reads: CASSFGEGDTQYF. CDR3 sequence (DNA): TGCGCCAGCAGCTTTGGGGAGGGAGATACGCAGTATTTT.